The clone carrying this T cell receptor beta chain was seen ten or more times. This entry belongs to a study of Graves' ophthalmopathy and Graves' hyperthyroidism. Amplified TCR beta CDR3 regions were obtained using RNA transcripts as template. The library came from an HTBI-primed first-round RT-PCR and a second-round multiplex PCR. MiXCR, applied by TCRdb to the multiplex PCR reads, yields one record per CDR3 protein. The sample lists about 400,000 distinct CDR3 sequences, around 21% seen once, with 2.5% to 3.5% in the top ten. The CDR3 contains 21 residues. Trimming cost V 0 bases and J 0 bases; bases outside gene matches: 12. CDR1 LNHNV and CDR2 YYDKDF come from the germline V gene (reference sequence).

The receptor comes from a young woman with stable Graves' hyperthyroidism. The sample consisted of peripheral blood. The V gene is TRBV15, the J gene TRBJ2-5; 14 bases fit TRBD2. The CDR3 reads CATSRDRVGTSGGMNQETQYF. CDR3 DNA: TGTGCCACCAGCAGAGATCGGGTTGGGACTAGCGGGGGAATGAACCAAGAGACCCAGTACTTC.